This T cell receptor (beta chain) was observed in a study of spatial heterogeneity in lung cancer. Whole-study context: Sequenced follow-up PBMC samples came a median of approximately 2 years after resection, where available. Overall study findings and caveats: Tumor TCRs that were ubiquitous and expanded showed up in blood more at resection than follow-up.

Unique molecular identifiers tagged every individual TCR cDNA molecule. TCRdb called the 5' RACE reads again in MiXCR, with one record for every CDR3 protein. This sample has about 120,000 distinct CDR3 sequences, with 10% to 15% found just once. Time point noted: blood at routine non-recurrence follow-up after resection. Whole RNA, which was extracted from tumor, nontumor lung tissue or frozen PBMC, was sequenced without any cell sorting. The germline gives CDR1 MDHEN, CDR2 SYDVKM. The CDR3 totals 11 residues. Trimming left V 7 bases short and J 5 bases short, with 6 bases between. Notes on this clonotype: The antigen is not known.

The receptor's source is a male donor with early-stage non-small cell lung cancer. V and J are TRBV28 and TRBJ2-1; D remains ambiguous. The sample was PBMCs, taken at follow-up. This CDR3 is CASIINNEQFF. The DNA for the CDR3 is TGTGCCAGCATTATAAACAATGAGCAGTTCTTC.